This T cell receptor beta chain was recorded in a study of blood T cell repertoires in COVID-19. Per the germline V gene, CDR1 is KGHSH and CDR2 is LQKENI. With 0 bases removed from V and 4 bases from J, the gap between germline ends came to 13 bases. The CDR3 is 17 amino acids. This clone has only one observation. Original data processing: Nucleated cell counts were estimated from reference gene primer amplification. Profiling relied on immunoSEQ multiplex PCR, and the TCRdb table lists in-frame clones only, not all of them. V, J and clone size are those of that table, while D and trimming were read from the DNA. The profile shows fewer than 300,000 clones, approximately 82% of them singletons.

This chain connects TRBV18 to TRBJ2-6; D is possibly TRBD2 (6 bases). The sequenced sample was PBMCs or T cells enriched from blood (not recorded which). The receptor's source is a man aged 35 to 55 who had been exposed to COVID-19. The CDR3 coding sequence is TGTGCCAGCTCACCACCACGAGGGGACTCCGGGGCCAACGTCCTGACTTTC. This translates into CASSPPRGDSGANVLTF.